This record concerns one TCR beta chain sequence. Antigen unknown. A sample-barcoded 5' primer and a J-beta primer mix were used in a second PCR of roughly 7 to 11 cycles. At least 2.5 million CDR3-containing paired-end reads were obtained per sample. MiXCR, run by TCRdb on the 5' RACE reads, gives a single entry per CDR3 protein. This sample carries some 1,000,000 distinct CDR3 sequences, around 25% of them seen once, and the ten largest clones take approximately 0.7%. Trimming removed 7 bases from V and 7 bases from J; junction bases left unmatched: 9. Germline-derived CDR1 and CDR2 are MNHNY and SVGAGI (reference sequence). The CDR3 is 13 amino acids. The data stem from a study of blood T cells in healthy people across ages. Whole-study results and caveats: Expanded clonotype changes were possibly confounded by unknown donor CMV status.

Another study also made use of these data, one on T cells of mothers and their children. That report adds: Unrelated pairs and related pairs have their TCR recombination output shaped similarly by thymic selection. None of the identified T cell clones proved to be persistent microchimeric clones.

The chain couples TRBV6-6 to TRBJ1-2; the match to TRBD1 covers 7 bases. Specimen: blood. The receptor was derived from a girl aged 2 to 9 in good health. CDR3 sequence (DNA): TGTGCCAGCACCGACGCATCAGGGGGTGGCTACACCTTC. This codes for CASTDASGGGYTF.